Sequencing of this T cell receptor (beta chain) was carried out in a study of blood T cell repertoires in COVID-19. Germline V gene sequence: CDR1 SNHLY, CDR2 FYNNEI. Trimming pared 5 bases from V and 4 bases from J, leaving 11 bases between. The CDR3 contains 13 residues. Libraries were prepared by immunoSEQ multiplex PCR; TCRdb keeps only in-frame clonotypes and omits some of them. The sample includes roughly 700,000 clones, 85% to 90% of them seen just once. The TCR sequence derives from a young woman with acute or convalescent COVID-19. This chain connects TRBV2 to TRBJ1-2; D gene ambiguous. The sample consisted of peripheral blood. The CDR3 nucleotides are TGTGCCAGCAGTTACCTTGACATCTATGGCTACACCTTC. This encodes CASSYLDIYGYTF.